This note documents a single T cell receptor beta chain sequence. As yet, its antigen is unknown. Construction of the TCR beta libraries employed iRepertoire HTBI primers in conjunction with Arm-PCR of CDR3 regions. Via MiXCR, TCRdb re-called the multiplex PCR reads, giving one row per CDR3 protein. The sample carries 400,000 or so distinct CDR3 sequences, around 21% recorded once. The J segment lost 8 bases and the V segment lost 0 bases, leaving 14 bases of the junction unmatched. The germline V gene has CDR1 MGHRA and CDR2 YSYEKL. The CDR3 has 19 amino acids. This specimen belongs to a study of regulatory T cells in long-lasting Graves disease. Study as a whole: A definition of persistent Graves' disease required over 5 years of antithyroid drugs plus positive TSH receptor antibodies. The study, taken as a whole, reports: TRBV28, TRBJ1-2 and TRBJ2-5 emerged as the favored segments in persistent disease.

Noted time point: persistent/refractory GD, antithyroid drugs over 5 years with positive TRAb. Isolated PBMC RNA provided the starting material for the TCR library. Around 8.2 milliliters of peripheral blood were drawn into EDTA tubes. The source material was peripheral blood mononuclear cells (PBMCs), sampled when the disease was refractory, from a patient treated with antithyroid drugs. The chain couples TRBV4-1 to TRBJ2-2; TRBD2 matches 11 bases. The clonotype comes from a female donor with Graves disease. In DNA form, the CDR3 reads TGCGCCAGCAGCCAAGACCCCATGAGTCTAGCGGGAGGCGCAGGGGAGCTGTTTTTT. Translating gives CASSQDPMSLAGGAGELFF.